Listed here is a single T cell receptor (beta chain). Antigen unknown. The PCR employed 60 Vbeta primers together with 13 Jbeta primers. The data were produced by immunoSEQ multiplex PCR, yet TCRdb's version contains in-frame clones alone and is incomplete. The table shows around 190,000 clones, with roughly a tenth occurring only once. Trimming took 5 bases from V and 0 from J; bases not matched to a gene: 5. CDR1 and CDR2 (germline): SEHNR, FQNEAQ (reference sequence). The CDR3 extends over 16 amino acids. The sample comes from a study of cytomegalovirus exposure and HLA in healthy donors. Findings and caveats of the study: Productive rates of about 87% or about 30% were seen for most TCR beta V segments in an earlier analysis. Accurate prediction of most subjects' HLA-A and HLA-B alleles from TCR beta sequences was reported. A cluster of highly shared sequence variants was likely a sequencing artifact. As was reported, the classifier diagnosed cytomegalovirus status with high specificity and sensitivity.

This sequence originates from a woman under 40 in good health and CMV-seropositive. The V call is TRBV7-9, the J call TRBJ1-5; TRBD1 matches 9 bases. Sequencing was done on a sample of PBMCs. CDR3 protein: CASSGTGIDSNQPQHF. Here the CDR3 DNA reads TGTGCCAGCAGCGGGACAGGGATAGATAGCAATCAGCCCCAGCATTTT.